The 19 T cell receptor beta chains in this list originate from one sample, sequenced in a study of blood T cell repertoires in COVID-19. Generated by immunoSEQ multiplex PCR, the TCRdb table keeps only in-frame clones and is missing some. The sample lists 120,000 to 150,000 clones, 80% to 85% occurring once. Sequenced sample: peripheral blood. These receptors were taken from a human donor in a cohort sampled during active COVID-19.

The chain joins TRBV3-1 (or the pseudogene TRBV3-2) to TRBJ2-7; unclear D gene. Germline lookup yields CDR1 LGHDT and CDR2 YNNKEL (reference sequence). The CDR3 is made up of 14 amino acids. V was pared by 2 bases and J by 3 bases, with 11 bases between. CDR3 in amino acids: CASSQSLGFYEQYF. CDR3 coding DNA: TGTGCCAGCAGCCAAAGTCTAGGATTCTACGAGCAGTACTTC.

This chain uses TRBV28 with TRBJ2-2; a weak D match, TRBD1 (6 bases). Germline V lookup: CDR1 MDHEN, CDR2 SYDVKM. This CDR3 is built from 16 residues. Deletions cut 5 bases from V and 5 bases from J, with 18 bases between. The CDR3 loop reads CASSPPGQLITGELFF. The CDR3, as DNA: TGTGCCAGCAGTCCCCCCGGACAGCTTATAACCGGGGAGCTGTTTTTT.

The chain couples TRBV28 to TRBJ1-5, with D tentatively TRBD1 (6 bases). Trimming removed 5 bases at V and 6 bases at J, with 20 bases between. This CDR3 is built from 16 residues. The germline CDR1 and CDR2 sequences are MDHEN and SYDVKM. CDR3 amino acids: CASSTMTGSGGQPQHF. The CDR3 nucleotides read TGTGCCAGCAGTACCATGACAGGATCTGGGGGTCAGCCCCAGCATTTT.

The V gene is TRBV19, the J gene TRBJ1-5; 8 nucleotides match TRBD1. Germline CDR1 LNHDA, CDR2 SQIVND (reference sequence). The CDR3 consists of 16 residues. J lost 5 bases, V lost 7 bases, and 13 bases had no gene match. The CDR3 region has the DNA TGTGCCAGTATCCAGGGTGGACAGGGCCTTGATCAGCCCCAGCATTTT. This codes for CASIQGGQGLDQPQHF. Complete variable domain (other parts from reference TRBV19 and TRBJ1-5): DGGITQSPKYLFRKEGQNVTLSCEQNLNHDAMYWYRQDPGQGLRLIYYSQIVNDFQKGDIAEGYSVSREKKESFPLTVTSAQKNPTAFYLCASIQGGQGLDQPQHFGDGTRLSIL.

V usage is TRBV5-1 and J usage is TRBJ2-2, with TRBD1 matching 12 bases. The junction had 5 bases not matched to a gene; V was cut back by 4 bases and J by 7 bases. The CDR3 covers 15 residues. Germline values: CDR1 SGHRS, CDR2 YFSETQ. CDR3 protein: CASSAGQGAVGELFF. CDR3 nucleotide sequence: TGCGCCAGCAGCGCGGGACAGGGGGCTGTCGGGGAGCTGTTTTTT. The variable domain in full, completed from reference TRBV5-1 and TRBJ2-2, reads KAGVTQTPRYLIKTRGQQVTLSCSPISGHRSVSWYQQTPGQGLQFLFEYFSETQRNKGNFPGRFSGRQFSNSRSEMNVSTLELGDSALYLCASSAGQGAVGELFFGEGSRLTVL.

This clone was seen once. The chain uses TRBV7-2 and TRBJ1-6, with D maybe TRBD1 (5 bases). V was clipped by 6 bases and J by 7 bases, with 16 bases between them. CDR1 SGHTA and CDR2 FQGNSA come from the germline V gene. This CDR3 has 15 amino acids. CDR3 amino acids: CASRPGRGGNSPLHF. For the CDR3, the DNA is TGTGCCAGCAGACCGGGGAGGGGCGGCAATTCACCCCTCCACTTT.

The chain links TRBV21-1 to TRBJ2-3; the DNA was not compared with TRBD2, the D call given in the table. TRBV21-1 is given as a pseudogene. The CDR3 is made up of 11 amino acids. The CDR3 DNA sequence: TGTGCCAGCGCCCTATCGGATACGCAGTATTTT. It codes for CASALSDTQYF.

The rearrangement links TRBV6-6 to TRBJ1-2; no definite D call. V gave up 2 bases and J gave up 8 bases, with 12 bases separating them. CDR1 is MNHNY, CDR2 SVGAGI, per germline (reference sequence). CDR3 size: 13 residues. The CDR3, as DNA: TGTGCCAGCAGTTACACAACAGCCTCGGGCTACACCTTC. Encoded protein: CASSYTTASGYTF.

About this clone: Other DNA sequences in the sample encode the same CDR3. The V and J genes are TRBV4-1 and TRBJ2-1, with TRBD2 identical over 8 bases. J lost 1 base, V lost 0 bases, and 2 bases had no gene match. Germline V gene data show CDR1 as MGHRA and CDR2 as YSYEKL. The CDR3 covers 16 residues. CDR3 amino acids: CASSQDRGGSYNEQFF. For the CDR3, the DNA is TGCGCCAGCAGCCAAGATCGGGGGGGGTCCTACAATGAGCAGTTCTTC.

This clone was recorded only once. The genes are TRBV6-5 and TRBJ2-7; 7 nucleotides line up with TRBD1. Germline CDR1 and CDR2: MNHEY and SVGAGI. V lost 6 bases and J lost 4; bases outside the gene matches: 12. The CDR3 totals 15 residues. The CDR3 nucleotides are TGTGCCAGCAGCTTCCATCCGGGACAGAATTACGAGCAGTACTTC. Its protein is CASSFHPGQNYEQYF.

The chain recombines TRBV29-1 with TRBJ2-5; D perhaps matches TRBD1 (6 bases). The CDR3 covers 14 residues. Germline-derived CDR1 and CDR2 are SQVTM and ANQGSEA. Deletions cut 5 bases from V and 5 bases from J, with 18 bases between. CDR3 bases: TGCAGCGTTTCACAGGGTGGGGTTGCGGAGACCCAGTACTTC. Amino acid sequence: CSVSQGGVAETQYF.

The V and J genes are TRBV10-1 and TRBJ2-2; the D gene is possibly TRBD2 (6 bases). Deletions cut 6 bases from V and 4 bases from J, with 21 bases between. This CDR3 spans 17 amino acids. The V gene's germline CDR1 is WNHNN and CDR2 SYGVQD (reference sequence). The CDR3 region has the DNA TGCGCCAGCAGGGAAGACATAATGAGGGGAGGCACCGGGGAGCTGTTTTTT. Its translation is CASREDIMRGGTGELFF.

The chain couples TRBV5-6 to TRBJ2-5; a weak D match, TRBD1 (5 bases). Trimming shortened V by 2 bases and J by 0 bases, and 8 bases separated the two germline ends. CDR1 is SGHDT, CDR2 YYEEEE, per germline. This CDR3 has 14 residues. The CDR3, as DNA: TGTGCCAGCAGCTTATCGACAGACCAAGAGACCCAGTACTTC. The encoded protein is CASSLSTDQETQYF.

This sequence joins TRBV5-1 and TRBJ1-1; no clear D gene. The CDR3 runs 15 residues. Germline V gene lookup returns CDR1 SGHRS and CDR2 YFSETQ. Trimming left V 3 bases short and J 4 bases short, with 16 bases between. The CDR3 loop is CASSSPGYQATEAFF. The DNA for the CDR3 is TGCGCCAGCAGCTCCCCTGGTTACCAAGCCACTGAAGCTTTCTTT. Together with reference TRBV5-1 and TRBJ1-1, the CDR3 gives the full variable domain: KAGVTQTPRYLIKTRGQQVTLSCSPISGHRSVSWYQQTPGQGLQFLFEYFSETQRNKGNFPGRFSGRQFSNSRSEMNVSTLELGDSALYLCASSSPGYQATEAFFGQGTRLTVV.

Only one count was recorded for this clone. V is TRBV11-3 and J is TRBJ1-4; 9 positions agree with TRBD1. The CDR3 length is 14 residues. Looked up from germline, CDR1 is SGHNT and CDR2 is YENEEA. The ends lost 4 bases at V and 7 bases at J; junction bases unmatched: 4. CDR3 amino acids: CASSWDRVREKLFF. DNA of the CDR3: TGTGCCAGCAGCTGGGACAGGGTTCGTGAAAAACTGTTTTTT. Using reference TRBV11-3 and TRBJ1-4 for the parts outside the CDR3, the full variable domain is EAGVVQSPRYKIIEKKQPVAFWCNPISGHNTLYWYLQNLGQGPELLIRYENEEAVDDSQLPKDRFSAERLKGVDSTLKIQPAELGDSAVYLCASSWDRVREKLFFGSGTQLSVL.

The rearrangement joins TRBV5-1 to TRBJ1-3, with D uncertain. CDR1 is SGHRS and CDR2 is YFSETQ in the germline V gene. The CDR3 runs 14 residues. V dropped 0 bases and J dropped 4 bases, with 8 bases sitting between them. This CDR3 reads CASSLDGFGNTIYF. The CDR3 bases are TGCGCCAGCAGCTTGGACGGGTTCGGAAACACCATATATTTT.

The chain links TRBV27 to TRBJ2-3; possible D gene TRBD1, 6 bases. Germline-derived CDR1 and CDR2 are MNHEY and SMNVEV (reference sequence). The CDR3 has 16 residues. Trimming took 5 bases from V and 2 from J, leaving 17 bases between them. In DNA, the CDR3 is TGTGCCAGCAGTCTTAGGGGGATTAGAACCACAGATACGCAGTATTTT. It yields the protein CASSLRGIRTTDTQYF.

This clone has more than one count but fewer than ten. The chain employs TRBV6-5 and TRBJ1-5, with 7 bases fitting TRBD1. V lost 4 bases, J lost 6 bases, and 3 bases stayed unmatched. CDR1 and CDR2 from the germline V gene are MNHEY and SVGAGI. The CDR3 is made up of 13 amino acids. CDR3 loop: CASSSDRAQPQHF. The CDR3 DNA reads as TGTGCCAGCAGTTCCGACAGGGCTCAGCCCCAGCATTTT.

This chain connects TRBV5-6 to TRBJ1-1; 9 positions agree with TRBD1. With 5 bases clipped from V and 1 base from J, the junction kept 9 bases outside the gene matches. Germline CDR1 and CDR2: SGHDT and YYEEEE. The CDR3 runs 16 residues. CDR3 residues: CASSPSDRGKNTEAFF. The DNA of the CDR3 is TGTGCCAGCAGTCCATCGGACAGGGGAAAGAACACTGAAGCTTTCTTT.